These 20 T cell receptor beta chains came from one sample sequenced in a study of monozygotic twins with cystic fibrosis. Libraries were prepared by immunoSEQ multiplex PCR; TCRdb keeps only in-frame clonotypes and omits some of them. The sample comprises 13,000 to 15,000 clones, 85% of which are singletons, and 1% to 1.2% rests with the top ten. Sequenced input: blood. The receptors originated from a boy aged 5 to 17 with cystic fibrosis.

This chain links TRBV10-2 with TRBJ2-2; no definite D call. Trimming cost V 7 bases and J 6 bases, with 15 bases left between them. The CDR3 sequence is 14 residues long. The germline CDR1 and CDR2 sequences are WSHSY and SAAADI. The CDR3 here is CASKGNSSPGELFF. CDR3 bases: TGCGCCAGCAAAGGGAATAGCTCTCCCGGGGAGCTGTTTTTT.

CDR3 in amino acids: CASSSGDFNYGYTF. The CDR3 DNA reads TGCGCCAGCAGCTCGGGGGACTTTAACTATGGCTACACCTTC. The rearrangement links TRBV5-1 to TRBJ1-2; weak D call: TRBD1 (5 bases). V was pared by 3 bases and J by 1 base, with 10 bases between. Germline V gene sequence: CDR1 SGHRS, CDR2 YFSETQ. This CDR3 contains 14 residues.

This clone showed up just a few times. The J gene is TRBJ1-5, the V gene TRBV5-8; no clear D. This CDR3 spans 16 amino acids. Trimming removed 4 bases at V and 0 bases at J, with 14 bases between. CDR1 and CDR2 from the germline V gene are SGHTS and YDEGEE. CDR3 loop: CASSLRRGYSNQPQHF. In DNA, the CDR3 is TGTGCCAGCAGCCTCCGGCGGGGTTATAGCAATCAGCCCCAGCATTTT.

V is TRBV5-4 and J is TRBJ2-2; 10 bases line up with TRBD2. V dropped 1 base and J dropped 6; count of bases not matched to a gene: 3. There are 15 residues in the CDR3. CDR1 SGHNT and CDR2 YYREEE come from the germline V gene (reference sequence). CDR3 nucleotide sequence: TGTGCCAGCAGCTTGTCAGCGGGGGGGGCCGGGGAGCTGTTTTTT. This sequence encodes CASSLSAGGAGELFF. The whole variable domain, remainder taken from reference TRBV5-4 and TRBJ2-2, is ETGVTQSPTHLIKTRGQQVTLRCSSQSGHNTVSWYQQALGQGPQFIFQYYREEENGRGNFPPRFSGLQFPNYSSELNVNALELDDSALYLCASSLSAGGAGELFFGEGSRLTVL.

The V call is TRBV20-1, the J call TRBJ2-5; D unclear. Trimming removed 8 bases at V and 6 bases at J, with 13 bases between. CDR3 length equals 11 residues. CDR1 and CDR2 from the germline V gene are DFQATT and SNEGSKA (reference sequence). The chain's CDR3 is CSIDGSKTQYF. CDR3 nucleotides: TGCAGTATAGATGGGTCGAAGACCCAGTACTTC.

The V call is TRBV5-1, the J call TRBJ2-3, with D possibly being TRBD2 (6 bases). This CDR3 contains 16 residues. CDR1 is SGHRS and CDR2 is YFSETQ in the germline V gene. V was pared by 0 bases and J by 1 base, with 12 bases between. The CDR3 protein is CASSLARDSRTDTQYF. The CDR3 DNA reads TGCGCCAGCAGCTTGGCCAGGGACTCTCGCACAGATACGCAGTATTTT. The full variable domain, its missing parts supplied by reference TRBV5-1 and TRBJ2-3, is KAGVTQTPRYLIKTRGQQVTLSCSPISGHRSVSWYQQTPGQGLQFLFEYFSETQRNKGNFPGRFSGRQFSNSRSEMNVSTLELGDSALYLCASSLARDSRTDTQYFGPGTRLTVL.

This chain links TRBV25-1 with TRBJ2-5, with D unresolved. V lost 3 bases and J 5 bases, leaving 13 bases between the germline ends. From germline, CDR1 is MGHDK and CDR2 SYGVNS. The CDR3 has 14 amino acids. This CDR3 is CASSDHGNWETQYF. The DNA for the CDR3 is TGTGCCAGCAGTGATCATGGTAACTGGGAGACCCAGTACTTC.

CDR3: CASSLPDSRRLTDTQYF. The CDR3 region has the DNA TGTGCCAGCAGCTTACCCGACTCGCGACGTCTCACAGATACGCAGTATTTT. The rearrangement joins TRBV7-8 to TRBJ2-3; D remains unclear. CDR1 is SGHVS and CDR2 is FQNEAQ in the germline V gene. V shed 2 bases and J shed 2 bases, with 17 bases lying between them. This CDR3 spans 17 amino acids. Full variable domain (remainder filled in from reference TRBV7-8 and TRBJ2-3): GAGVSQSPRYKVAKRGQDVALRCDPISGHVSLFWYQQALGQGPEFLTYFQNEAQLDKSGLPSDRFFAERPEGSVSTLKIQRTQQEDSAVYLCASSLPDSRRLTDTQYFGPGTRLTVL.

The chain links TRBV5-4 to TRBJ2-1; TRBD2 matches 12 bases. Germline V gene lookup returns CDR1 SGHNT and CDR2 YYREEE (reference sequence). The CDR3 spans 16 residues. With 4 bases clipped from V and 2 bases from J, the junction kept 4 bases outside the gene matches. CDR3 DNA: TGTGCCAGCAGCCTTCGGACTAGCGGGACCTACAATGAGCAGTTCTTC. This sequence encodes CASSLRTSGTYNEQFF. The variable domain in full, with the rest retrieved from reference TRBV5-4 and TRBJ2-1, is ETGVTQSPTHLIKTRGQQVTLRCSSQSGHNTVSWYQQALGQGPQFIFQYYREEENGRGNFPPRFSGLQFPNYSSELNVNALELDDSALYLCASSLRTSGTYNEQFFGPGTRLTVL.

V gene TRBV7-8 combines with J gene TRBJ1-2; a possible D gene is TRBD1 (6 bases). Between the trimmed V and J ends, which lost 1 base and 4 bases, there was a span of 10 bases. Germline V gives CDR1 SGHVS, CDR2 FQNEAQ. CDR3 size: 14 residues. DNA of the CDR3: TGTGCCAGCAGCTTAGTCAGGGGTAGCTATGGCTACACCTTC. Its translation is CASSLVRGSYGYTF.

The J gene is TRBJ2-3, the V gene TRBV28; D is possibly TRBD1 (6 bases). The CDR3 sequence is 16 residues long. V was clipped by 2 bases and J by 4 bases, with 16 bases between them. From germline, CDR1 is MDHEN and CDR2 SYDVKM. CDR3 nucleotides: TGTGCCAGCAGTTTAGCCCCGGGACATGGCGCAGATACGCAGTATTTT. It codes for CASSLAPGHGADTQYF.

The J gene is TRBJ1-1, the V gene TRBV28; a weak D match, TRBD1 (5 bases). CDR3 length equals 15 residues. V was pared by 2 bases and J by 3 bases, with 13 bases between. Germline V gene lookup returns CDR1 MDHEN and CDR2 SYDVKM. The CDR3 here is CASSLGAPGHTEAFF. Written as DNA, the CDR3 is TGTGCCAGCAGTTTAGGGGCGCCCGGCCACACTGAAGCTTTCTTT. Together with reference TRBV28 and TRBJ1-1, the CDR3 gives the full variable domain: DVKVTQSSRYLVKRTGEKVFLECVQDMDHENMFWYRQDPGLGLRLIYFSYDVKMKEKGDIPEGYSVSREKKERFSLILESASTNQTSMYLCASSLGAPGHTEAFFGQGTRLTVV.

In DNA, the CDR3 is TGCGCCAGCAGCCCCCTCGGGGCGTTGGAGACCCAGTACTTC. This translates into CASSPLGALETQYF. The V call is TRBV4-1, the J call TRBJ2-5; the D gene could be TRBD1 or TRBD2 (5 bases each). CDR1 and CDR2 from the germline V gene are MGHRA and YSYEKL. Between the trimmed V and J ends, which lost 4 bases and 5 bases, there was a span of 14 bases. The length of the CDR3 is 14 residues.

The genes are TRBV7-2 and TRBJ2-4; D not resolved. Looked up from germline, CDR1 is SGHTA and CDR2 is FQGNSA. Trimming left V 4 bases short and J 0 bases short, with 7 bases between. This CDR3 comprises 14 residues. The CDR3 spells CASSSGLAKNIQYF. The CDR3, as DNA: TGTGCCAGCAGCTCCGGATTAGCCAAAAACATTCAGTACTTC. Complete variable domain (other parts from reference TRBV7-2 and TRBJ2-4): GAGVSQSPSNKVTEKGKDVELRCDPISGHTALYWYRQSLGQGLEFLIYFQGNSAPDKSGLPSDRFSAERTGGSVSTLTIQRTQQEDSAVYLCASSSGLAKNIQYFGAGTRLSVL.

CDR3 sequence (DNA): TGCGCCAGCAGTCCCCAGGGACACGGTAAGCAGTACTTC. Translated: CASSPQGHGKQYF. The chain has TRBV23-1 and TRBJ2-7; weak D call: TRBD1 (6 bases). TRBV23-1 is treated as an ORF (open reading frame) with a function not yet certain. The CDR3 runs to 13 residues. Trimming took off 4 bases at V and 8 bases at J, with 15 bases between the two ends.

The chain uses TRBV5-1 and TRBJ1-1, with 7 bases that match TRBD1. The CDR3 consists of 16 residues. J lost 4 bases, V lost 1 base, and 10 bases had no gene match. Germline V gene sequence: CDR1 SGHRS, CDR2 YFSETQ. This chain's CDR3 is CASSLSPHRGITEAFF. The CDR3 DNA reads as TGCGCCAGCAGCTTGAGTCCTCACAGGGGTATCACTGAAGCTTTCTTT.

The chain couples TRBV5-1 to TRBJ2-5; tentatively, D is TRBD1 (6 bases). The CDR3 has 15 residues. Per germline, CDR1 SGHRS and CDR2 YFSETQ. The V and J ends lost 3 bases and 2 bases respectively, with 14 bases between them. The CDR3 reads CASSSYGQQQETQYF. The DNA for the CDR3 is TGCGCCAGCAGCTCGTACGGACAGCAACAAGAGACCCAGTACTTC.

The chain links TRBV10-3 to TRBJ2-5, with 9 bases identical to TRBD1. The CDR3 is 13 amino acids. Germline assignment: CDR1 ENHRY and CDR2 SYGVKD. Losses at the gene ends were 6 bases for V and 5 bases for J; bases not matched to a gene: 4. The CDR3, as DNA: TGTGCCATCAGGGACAGGGGAGCGGAGACCCAGTACTTC. This gives the protein CAIRDRGAETQYF.

The chain recombines TRBV4-1 with TRBJ1-5; 7 bases line up with TRBD1. The V segment lost 0 bases and the J segment 3 bases; nucleotides outside the gene matches: 8. CDR3 length: 17 residues. Germline V gives CDR1 MGHRA, CDR2 YSYEKL. Here the CDR3 DNA reads TGCGCCAGCAGCCAAGACCCAGGGGGGATCTTCAATCAGCCCCAGCATTTT. It yields the protein CASSQDPGGIFNQPQHF.

This chain links TRBV5-1 with TRBJ2-7; 11 bases match TRBD1. The CDR3 length is 16 residues. V dropped 8 bases and J dropped 0; count of bases not matched to a gene: 10. CDR1 is SGHRS, CDR2 YFSETQ, per germline. CDR3 sequence (DNA): TGCGCCAGTTCAAATGAGGGACAGGGGGACTCCTACGAGCAGTACTTC. Protein: CASSNEGQGDSYEQYF.